The 6 T cell receptor beta chains given below trace back to one sample, sequenced in a study of patients and donors after allogeneic stem cell transplantation. TCRdb redid the calling of the RT-PCR reads with MiXCR, one entry per CDR3 protein. The top ten hold around 7.9% of the sample, which has hundreds of thousands of distinct CDR3 sequences, about a sixth seen once. The sequenced sample consisted of blood, either unsorted or a sorted T cell fraction (not recorded which). Receptors originate from a human donor who was either an allogeneic HSCT recipient or a stem cell or donor lymphocyte infusion donor (not recorded which). It is not recorded whose cells these are; they may come from a transplant donor.

At least ten counts were recorded for this clonotype. The chain has TRBV5-1 and TRBJ2-1; TRBD1 agrees at 7 bases. Trimming removed 7 bases from V and 2 bases from J; junction bases left unmatched: 9. CDR3 size: 15 residues. Germline V gene sequence: CDR1 SGHRS, CDR2 YFSETQ. CDR3 nucleotides: TGCGCCAGCGCCAAACCGGGACAGACCTACAATGAGCAGTTCTTC. The encoded protein is CASAKPGQTYNEQFF.

The rearrangement links TRBV7-8 to TRBJ2-5, with 8 bases fitting TRBD1. Germline CDR1 reads SGHVS; CDR2 reads FQNEAQ. This CDR3 region has 16 residues. With V trimmed by 4 bases and J by 5 bases, 12 bases remained unmatched. CDR3 coding DNA: TGTGCCAGCAGCTCCCCGACAGGGGAGAAAGGGGAGACCCAGTACTTC. This codes for CASSSPTGEKGETQYF.

Relative to its sample, this clonotype is medium-sized. The gene calls are TRBV7-9 and TRBJ2-2; 8 nucleotides match TRBD1. The CDR3 sequence is 15 residues long. The germline V gene encodes CDR1 SEHNR and CDR2 FQNEAQ (reference sequence). Trimming removed 7 bases from V and 3 bases from J; junction bases left unmatched: 7. In DNA, the CDR3 is TGTGCCAGCACCCAGGGGGCAGGGTACACCGGGGAGCTGTTTTTT. Its protein is CASTQGAGYTGELFF.

This clonotype was observed a few times. This chain joins TRBV6-5 and TRBJ1-5; possibly TRBD1 for D (5 bases). The germline V gene has CDR1 MNHEY and CDR2 SVGAGI. V was trimmed by 0 bases and J by 11 bases, leaving 14 bases between them. This CDR3 spans 14 amino acids. As DNA, the CDR3 is TGTGCCAGCAGTTACTCAGGGGTATCAAAGACCCAGCATTTT. Amino acid sequence: CASSYSGVSKTQHF.

This clonotype was seen a few times. The chain employs TRBV7-2 and TRBJ2-7; D remains ambiguous. V lost 5 bases and J lost 3, with 11 bases in between. Germline CDR1 and CDR2: SGHTA and FQGNSA. CDR3 size: 13 residues. The CDR3, as DNA: TGTGCCAGCAGCCGTAACCCCTACTACGAGCAGTACTTC. This codes for CASSRNPYYEQYF.

This clonotype was seen more than once but under ten times. This chain uses TRBV6-2 or TRBV6-3 with TRBJ2-4; D not certain. The CDR3 is 16 amino acids. The V gene lost 3 bases and the J gene lost 6 bases, with 18 bases spanning the gap. Germline values: CDR1 MNHEY, CDR2 SVGEGT. DNA for the CDR3: TGTGCCAGCAGTTATGCTCGGGTCGGGTCCCTAAACATTCAGTACTTC. This sequence encodes CASSYARVGSLNIQYF.